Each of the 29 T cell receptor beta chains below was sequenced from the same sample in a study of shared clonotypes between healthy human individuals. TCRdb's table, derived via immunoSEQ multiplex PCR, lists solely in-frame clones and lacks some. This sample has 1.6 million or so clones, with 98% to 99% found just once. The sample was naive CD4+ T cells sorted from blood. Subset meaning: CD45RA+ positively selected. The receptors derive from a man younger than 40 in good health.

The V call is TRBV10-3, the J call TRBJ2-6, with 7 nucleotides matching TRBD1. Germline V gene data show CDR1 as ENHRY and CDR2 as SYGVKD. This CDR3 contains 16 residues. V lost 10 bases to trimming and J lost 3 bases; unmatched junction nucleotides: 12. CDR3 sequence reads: CASGQEEMGGANVLTF. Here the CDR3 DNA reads TGTGCCAGTGGACAGGAGGAGATGGGTGGGGCCAACGTCCTGACTTTC.

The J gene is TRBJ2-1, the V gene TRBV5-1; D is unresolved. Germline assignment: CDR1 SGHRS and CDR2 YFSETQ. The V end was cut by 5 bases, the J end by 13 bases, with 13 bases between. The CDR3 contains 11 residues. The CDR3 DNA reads TGCGCCAGCAGAATGACCCACGCCCAGTTCTTC. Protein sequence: CASRMTHAQFF.

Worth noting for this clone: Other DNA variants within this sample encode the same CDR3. CDR3 coding DNA: TGTGCCAGCAGCCAGGGGCTAGCGGTGTACAATGAGCAGTTCTTC. This translates into CASSQGLAVYNEQFF. This rearrangement joins TRBV7-3 to TRBJ2-1; D is perhaps TRBD2 (7 bases). Germline V CDR1 and CDR2: SGHTA, FQGTGA. The V end was cut by 5 bases, the J end by 4 bases, with 15 bases between. There are 15 residues in the CDR3.

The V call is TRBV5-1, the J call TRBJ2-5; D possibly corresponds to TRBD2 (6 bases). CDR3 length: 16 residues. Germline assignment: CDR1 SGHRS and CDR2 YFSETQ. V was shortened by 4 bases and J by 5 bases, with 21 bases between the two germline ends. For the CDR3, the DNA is TGCGCCAGCAGCCATGGGACTGCGGATCCTGGGGAGACCCAGTACTTC. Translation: CASSHGTADPGETQYF.

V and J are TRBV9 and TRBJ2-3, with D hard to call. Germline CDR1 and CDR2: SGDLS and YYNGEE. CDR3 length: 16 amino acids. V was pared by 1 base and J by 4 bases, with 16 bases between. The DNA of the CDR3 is TGTGCCAGCAGCGTATTAAGGAAGAGAGTAGCAGATACGCAGTATTTT. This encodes CASSVLRKRVADTQYF.

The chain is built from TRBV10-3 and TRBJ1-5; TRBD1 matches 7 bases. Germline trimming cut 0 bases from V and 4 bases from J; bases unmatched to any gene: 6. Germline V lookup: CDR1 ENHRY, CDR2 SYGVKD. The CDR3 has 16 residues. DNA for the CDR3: TGTGCCATCAGTGAGTCGAAAGGGGGCACAAATCAGCCCCAGCATTTT. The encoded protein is CAISESKGGTNQPQHF.

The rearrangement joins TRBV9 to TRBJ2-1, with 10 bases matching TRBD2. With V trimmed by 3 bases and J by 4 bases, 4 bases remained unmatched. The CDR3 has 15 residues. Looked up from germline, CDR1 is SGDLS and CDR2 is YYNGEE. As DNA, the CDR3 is TGTGCCAGCAGCGCTGGACTAGCGGATTACAATGAGCAGTTCTTC. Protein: CASSAGLADYNEQFF.

The CDR3 protein is CASSTPGQPNYGYTF. In DNA, the CDR3 is TGTGCCAGCTCAACCCCGGGACAACCTAACTATGGCTACACCTTC. The chain links TRBV18 to TRBJ1-2, with D possibly TRBD1 on 6 matching bases. Germline values: CDR1 KGHSH, CDR2 LQKENI. V shed 5 bases and J shed 0 bases, with 13 bases lying between them. The CDR3 has 15 amino acids.

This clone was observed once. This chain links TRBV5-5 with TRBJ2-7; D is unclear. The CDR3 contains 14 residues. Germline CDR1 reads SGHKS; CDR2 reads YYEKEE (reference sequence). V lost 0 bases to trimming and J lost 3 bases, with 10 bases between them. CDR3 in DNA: TGTGCCAGCAGCTTGGATGGGCAGCGCTACGAGCAGTACTTC. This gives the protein CASSLDGQRYEQYF.

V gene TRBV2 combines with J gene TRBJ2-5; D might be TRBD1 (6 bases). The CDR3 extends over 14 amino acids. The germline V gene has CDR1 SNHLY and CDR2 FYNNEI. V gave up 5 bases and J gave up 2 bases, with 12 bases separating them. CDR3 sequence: CASSQGQRQETQYF. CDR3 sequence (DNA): TGTGCCAGCAGTCAAGGACAGCGTCAAGAGACCCAGTACTTC.

The CDR3 loop is CASRDRGLAGGYEQYF. The DNA of the CDR3 is TGCGCCAGCCGGGACAGGGGACTAGCGGGAGGGTACGAGCAGTACTTC. The chain employs TRBV5-1 and TRBJ2-7; 16 nucleotides align to TRBD2. V gave up 7 bases and J gave up 4 bases; unmatched junction bases: 8. The CDR3 has 16 amino acids. Germline V gene sequence: CDR1 SGHRS, CDR2 YFSETQ.

The CDR3 here is CASSLSLGYTGELFF. CDR3 sequence (DNA): TGTGCCAGTAGTTTATCTCTAGGGTACACCGGGGAGCTGTTTTTT. The chain couples TRBV19 to TRBJ2-2, with D unclear. This CDR3 is 15 amino acids long. In germline, CDR1 is LNHDA, CDR2 SQIVND (reference sequence). With 5 bases removed from V and 3 bases from J, the gap between germline ends came to 13 bases.

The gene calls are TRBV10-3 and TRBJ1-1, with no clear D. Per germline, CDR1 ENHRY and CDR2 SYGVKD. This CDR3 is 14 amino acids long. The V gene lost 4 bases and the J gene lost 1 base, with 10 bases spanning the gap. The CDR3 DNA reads TGTGCCATCAGTGGTCCGCCACCGAACACTGAAGCTTTCTTT. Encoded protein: CAISGPPPNTEAFF.

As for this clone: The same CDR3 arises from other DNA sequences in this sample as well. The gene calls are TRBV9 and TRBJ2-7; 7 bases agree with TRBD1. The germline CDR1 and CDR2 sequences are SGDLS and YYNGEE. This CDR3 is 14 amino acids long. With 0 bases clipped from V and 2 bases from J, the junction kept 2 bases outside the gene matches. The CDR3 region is CASSVGQGAYEQYF. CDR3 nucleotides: TGTGCCAGCAGCGTAGGGCAGGGGGCCTACGAGCAGTACTTC.

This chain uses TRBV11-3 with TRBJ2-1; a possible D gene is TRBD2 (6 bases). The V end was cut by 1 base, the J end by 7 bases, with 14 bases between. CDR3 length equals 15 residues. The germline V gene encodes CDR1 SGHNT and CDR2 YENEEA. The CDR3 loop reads CASSLAVGRGNEQFF. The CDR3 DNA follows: TGTGCCAGCAGCTTAGCCGTCGGGAGAGGGAATGAGCAGTTCTTC.

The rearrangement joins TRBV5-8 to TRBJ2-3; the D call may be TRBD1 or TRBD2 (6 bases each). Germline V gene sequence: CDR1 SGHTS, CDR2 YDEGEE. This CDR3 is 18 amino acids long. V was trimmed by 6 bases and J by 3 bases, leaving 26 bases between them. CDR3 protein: CASISFRGRFARTDTQYF. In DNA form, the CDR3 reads TGTGCCAGCATATCGTTCCGGGGGCGCTTCGCCAGGACAGATACGCAGTATTTT.

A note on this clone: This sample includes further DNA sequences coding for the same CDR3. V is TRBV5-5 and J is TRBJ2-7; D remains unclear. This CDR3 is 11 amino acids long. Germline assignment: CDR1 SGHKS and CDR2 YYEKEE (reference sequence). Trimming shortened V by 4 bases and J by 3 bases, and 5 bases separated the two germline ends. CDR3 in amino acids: CASSLNYEQYF. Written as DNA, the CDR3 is TGTGCCAGCAGCCTCAACTACGAGCAGTACTTC.

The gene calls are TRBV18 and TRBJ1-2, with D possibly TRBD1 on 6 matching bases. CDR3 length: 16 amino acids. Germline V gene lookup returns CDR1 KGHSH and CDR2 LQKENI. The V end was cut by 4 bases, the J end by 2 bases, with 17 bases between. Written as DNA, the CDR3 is TGTGCCAGCTCACTCGTTCAGGGGCGCCCAAACTATGGCTACACCTTC. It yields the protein CASSLVQGRPNYGYTF. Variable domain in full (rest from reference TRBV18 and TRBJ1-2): NAGVMQNPRHLVRRRGQEARLRCSPMKGHSHVYWYRQLPEEGLKFMVYLQKENIIDESGMPKERFSAEFPKEGPSILRIQQVVRGDSAAYFCASSLVQGRPNYGYTFGSGTRLTVV.

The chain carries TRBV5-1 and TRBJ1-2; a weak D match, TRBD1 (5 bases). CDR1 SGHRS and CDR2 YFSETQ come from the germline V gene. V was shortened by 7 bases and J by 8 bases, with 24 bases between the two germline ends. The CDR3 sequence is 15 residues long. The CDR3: CASSERDREINGYTF. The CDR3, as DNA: TGCGCCAGCTCCGAAAGGGACCGAGAGATCAACGGCTACACCTTC.

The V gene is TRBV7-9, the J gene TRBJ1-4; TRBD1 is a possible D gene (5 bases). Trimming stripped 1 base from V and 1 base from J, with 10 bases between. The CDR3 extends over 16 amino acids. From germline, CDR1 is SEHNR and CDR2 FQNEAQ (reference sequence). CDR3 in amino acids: CASSLGQLLTNEKLFF. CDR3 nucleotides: TGTGCCAGCAGCTTAGGACAGCTTCTAACTAATGAAAAACTGTTTTTT.

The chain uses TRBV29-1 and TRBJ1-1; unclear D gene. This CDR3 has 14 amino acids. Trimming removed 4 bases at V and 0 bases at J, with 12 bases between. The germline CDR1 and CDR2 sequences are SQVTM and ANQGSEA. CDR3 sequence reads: CSVVPVLLNTEAFF. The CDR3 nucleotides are TGCAGCGTTGTCCCAGTCTTACTGAACACTGAAGCTTTCTTT.

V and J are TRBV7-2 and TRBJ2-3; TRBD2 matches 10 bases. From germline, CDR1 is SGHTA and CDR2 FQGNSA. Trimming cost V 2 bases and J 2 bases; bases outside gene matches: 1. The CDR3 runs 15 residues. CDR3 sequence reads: CASSLLAGVTDTQYF. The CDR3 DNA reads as TGTGCCAGCAGCTTACTAGCGGGAGTCACAGATACGCAGTATTTT.

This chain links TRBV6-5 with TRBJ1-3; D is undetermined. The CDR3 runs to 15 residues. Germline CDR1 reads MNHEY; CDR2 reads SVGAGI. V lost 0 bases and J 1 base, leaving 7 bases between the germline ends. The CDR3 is CASSYSGFSGNTIYF. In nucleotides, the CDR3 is TGTGCCAGCAGTTACTCGGGTTTTTCTGGAAACACCATATATTTT.

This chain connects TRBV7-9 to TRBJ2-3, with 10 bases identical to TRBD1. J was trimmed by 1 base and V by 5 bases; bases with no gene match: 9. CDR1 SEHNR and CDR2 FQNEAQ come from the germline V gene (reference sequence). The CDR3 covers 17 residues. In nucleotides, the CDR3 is TGTGCCAGCAGCCGATACCCCGGGACAGGGGGCACAGATACGCAGTATTTT. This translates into CASSRYPGTGGTDTQYF. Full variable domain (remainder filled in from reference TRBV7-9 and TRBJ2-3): DTGVSQNPRHKITKRGQNVTFRCDPISEHNRLYWYRQTLGQGPEFLTYFQNEAQLEKSRLLSDRFSAERPKGSFSTLEIQRTEQGDSAMYLCASSRYPGTGGTDTQYFGPGTRLTVL.

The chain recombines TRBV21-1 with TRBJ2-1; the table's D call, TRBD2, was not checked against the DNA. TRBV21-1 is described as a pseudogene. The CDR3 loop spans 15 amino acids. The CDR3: CASSTGGRRVNEQFF. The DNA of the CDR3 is TGTGCCAGCAGCACAGGCGGGAGACGGGTCAATGAGCAGTTCTTC.

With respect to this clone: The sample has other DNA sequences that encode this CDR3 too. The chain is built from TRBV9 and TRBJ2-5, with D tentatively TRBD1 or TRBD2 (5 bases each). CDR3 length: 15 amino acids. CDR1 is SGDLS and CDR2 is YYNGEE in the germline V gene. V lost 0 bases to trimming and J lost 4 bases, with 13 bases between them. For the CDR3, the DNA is TGTGCCAGCAGCGTAGATCCGGGACGCGGAGAGACCCAGTACTTC. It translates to CASSVDPGRGETQYF.

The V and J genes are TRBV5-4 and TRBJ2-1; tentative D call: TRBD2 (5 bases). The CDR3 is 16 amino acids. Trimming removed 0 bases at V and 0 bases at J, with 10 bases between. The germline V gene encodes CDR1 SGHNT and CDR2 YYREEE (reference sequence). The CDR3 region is CASSLALAGSYNEQFF. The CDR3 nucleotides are TGTGCCAGCAGCTTGGCCCTAGCAGGCTCCTACAATGAGCAGTTCTTC.

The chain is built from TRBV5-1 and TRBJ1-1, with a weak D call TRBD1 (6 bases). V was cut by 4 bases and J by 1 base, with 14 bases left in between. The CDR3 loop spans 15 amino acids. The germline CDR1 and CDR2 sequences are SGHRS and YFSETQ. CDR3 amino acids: CASSVTGTSNTEAFF. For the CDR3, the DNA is TGCGCCAGCAGCGTAACAGGGACATCGAACACTGAAGCTTTCTTT.

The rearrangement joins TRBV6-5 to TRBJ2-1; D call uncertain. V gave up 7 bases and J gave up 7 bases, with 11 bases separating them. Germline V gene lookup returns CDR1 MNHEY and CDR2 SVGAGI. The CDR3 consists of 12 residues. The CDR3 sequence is CASKNLGNEQFF. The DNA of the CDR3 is TGTGCCAGCAAGAACCTGGGTAATGAGCAGTTCTTC.